This TCR beta chain was sequenced for a study of shared clonotypes between healthy human individuals. Study information: Aged 18 to 49, the donors were two women and a few men. Study-wide findings and caveats: Generation probabilities were higher for clonotypes shared across all four sorted-subset donors than for unshared ones.

This clone showed up just once. Its antigen is as yet unknown. Assay used: immunoSEQ multiplex PCR; TCRdb lists only in-frame clones, some missing. Here the sample spans some 1.4 million clones, around 97% being singletons. There are 19 residues in the CDR3. The germline V gene encodes CDR1 SGHAT and CDR2 FQNNGV. V shed 6 bases, J shed 7 bases, and the junction held 18 bases outside the gene matches. Naive CD4+ cells were CD45RA-selected; the remaining cells were memory. The gene calls are TRBV11-2 and TRBJ1-4; the match to TRBD1 covers 12 bases. This sequence was found in a man aged 30 to 39 in good health. The sample consisted of naive CD4+ T cells sorted from blood. Regarding subset: CD45RA+ positively selected. This CDR3 reads CASRSRPGQGASRSEKLFF. DNA for the CDR3: TGTGCCAGCAGAAGCCGACCGGGACAGGGGGCCTCACGTAGTGAAAAACTGTTTTTT.